This T cell receptor beta chain was sequenced in a study of human T cells and chemical hapten exposure. The germline V gene has CDR1 SGHRS and CDR2 YFSETQ. There are 15 residues in the CDR3. V lost 4 bases to trimming and J lost 4 bases; unmatched junction nucleotides: 10. The table lists this clonotype with many counts. One entry per CDR3 protein results from TCRdb running MiXCR on the RACE reads. The sample has a few hundred thousand distinct CDR3 sequences; 5.5% are singletons. Documented time point: pre-sensitization, week 0. The treatment was: therapeutic diphenylcyclopropenone sensitization with weekly scalp DPC.

This clonotype was obtained from a woman aged 18 to 35 with alopecia areata. Some clones in this sample may be carry-over from other donors' samples. The rearrangement links TRBV5-1 to TRBJ1-1; TRBD1 aligns across 7 bases. The specimen comprised whole blood, sampled in connection with sensitization to the hapten diphenylcyclopropenone (DPC). CDR3 region: CASSTSVAGGTEAFF. The CDR3 bases are TGCGCCAGCAGCACGTCCGTGGCAGGGGGCACTGAAGCTTTCTTT.